This T cell receptor beta chain was identified in a study of blood T cell repertoires in COVID-19. About the study: Samples taken during acute and convalescent COVID-19 were collected in the United States, Italy and Spain. From T cells, B-cell-depleted T cells, or PBMCs came the material, which was cDNA or gDNA.

Original processing notes: Amplification of reference gene primers provided the estimated nucleated cell counts. Clones were sequenced by immunoSEQ multiplex PCR, and TCRdb holds only the in-frame ones, with some missing. D and trimming were read from the DNA, whereas the V and J calls and clone size are those reported in that table. The sample lists 300,000 or so clones; approximately 86% were seen once. Sequenced sample: peripheral blood. This clonotype was obtained from a woman in her forties or fifties with active or convalescent COVID-19.

The CDR3 DNA is TGTGCCAGCAGTGTATCTCGCGGGGAGCAGTTCTTC. This gives the protein CASSVSRGEQFF. The chain couples TRBV25-1 to TRBJ2-1; weak D call: TRBD2 (5 bases). Germline V lookup: CDR1 MGHDK, CDR2 SYGVNS. CDR3 size: 12 residues. Between the trimmed V and J ends, which lost 4 bases and 10 bases, there was a span of 11 bases.